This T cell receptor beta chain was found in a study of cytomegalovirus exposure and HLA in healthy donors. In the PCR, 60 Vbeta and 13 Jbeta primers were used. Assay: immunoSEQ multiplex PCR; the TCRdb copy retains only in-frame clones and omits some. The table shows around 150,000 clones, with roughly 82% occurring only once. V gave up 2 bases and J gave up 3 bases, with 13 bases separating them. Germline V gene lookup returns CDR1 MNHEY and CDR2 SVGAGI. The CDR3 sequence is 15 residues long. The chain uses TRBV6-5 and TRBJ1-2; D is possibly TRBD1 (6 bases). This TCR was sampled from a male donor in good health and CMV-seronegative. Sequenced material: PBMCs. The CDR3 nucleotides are TGTGCCAGCAGTTACAAGACAGGACACTACTATGGCTACACCTTC. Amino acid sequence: CASSYKTGHYYGYTF.